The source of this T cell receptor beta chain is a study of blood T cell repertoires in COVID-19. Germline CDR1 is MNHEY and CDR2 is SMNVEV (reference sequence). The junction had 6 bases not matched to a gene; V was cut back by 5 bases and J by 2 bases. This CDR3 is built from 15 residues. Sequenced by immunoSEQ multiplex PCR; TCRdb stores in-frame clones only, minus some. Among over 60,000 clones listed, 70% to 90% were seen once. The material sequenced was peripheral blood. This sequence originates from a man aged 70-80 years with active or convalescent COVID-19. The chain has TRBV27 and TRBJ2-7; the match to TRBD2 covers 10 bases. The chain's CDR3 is CASSPLAGVTYEQYF. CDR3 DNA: TGTGCCAGCAGTCCCCTAGCGGGAGTTACCTACGAGCAGTACTTC.